What follows are 32 T cell receptor beta chains derived from one specimen sequenced in a study of spatial heterogeneity in lung cancer. The time point was: sample taken at primary tumor resection. Each CDR3 protein is one row after TCRdb ran MiXCR on the 5' RACE reads. The table shows 7,500 to 8,000 distinct CDR3 sequences, with about 8.6% occurring only once. The source was PBMCs, collected at surgery. These receptors all stem from a male donor with early-stage non-small cell lung cancer.

This clonotype was observed many times. The CDR3 reads CASSEAGDSYEQYF. Written as DNA, the CDR3 is TGTGCCAGCAGTGAGGCAGGGGACTCCTACGAGCAGTACTTC. The V call is TRBV6-1, the J call TRBJ2-7; perhaps TRBD1 as D (6 bases). This CDR3 is built from 14 residues. Germline CDR1 MNHNS, CDR2 SASEGT. Trimming took 3 bases from V and 0 from J, leaving 9 bases between them.

This clonotype was detected ten times or more. The chain links TRBV20-1 to TRBJ2-7, with D possibly being TRBD2 (7 bases). Germline-derived CDR1 and CDR2 are DFQATT and SNEGSKA (reference sequence). With 1 base removed from V and 6 bases from J, the gap between germline ends came to 22 bases. The CDR3 consists of 16 residues. This CDR3 reads CSARGFKATGGGEQYF. The CDR3 DNA reads TGCAGTGCTAGAGGTTTCAAGGCCACGGGGGGCGGCGAGCAGTACTTC.

In this sample, this clonotype turned up many times. This chain joins TRBV6-1 and TRBJ2-5; D is unresolved. V shed 3 bases and J shed 2 bases, with 7 bases lying between them. The CDR3 is 13 residues long. The germline CDR1 and CDR2 sequences are MNHNS and SASEGT. The CDR3 DNA reads TGTGCCAGCAGTGAGCATCAGCAAGAGACCCAGTACTTC. Translating it yields CASSEHQQETQYF.

The sample holds many counts of this clonotype. The V call is TRBV12-3 or TRBV12-4, the J call TRBJ1-6; possible D gene TRBD1, 6 bases. This CDR3 spans 16 amino acids. With 1 base removed from V and 2 bases from J, the gap between germline ends came to 9 bases. For the CDR3, the DNA is TGTGCCAGCAGTTTAGAGGACAGCACCTATAATTCACCCCTCCACTTT. As protein: CASSLEDSTYNSPLHF.

This clonotype was observed many times. This sequence joins TRBV28 and TRBJ2-1; D tentatively fits TRBD1 or TRBD2 (5 bases each). Trimming took 10 bases from V and 12 from J, leaving 19 bases between them. CDR1 and CDR2 (germline): MDHEN, SYDVKM. This CDR3 is built from 12 residues. CDR3 region: CATGDPDKAQFF. CDR3 sequence (DNA): TGTGCCACTGGGGACCCCGATAAAGCGCAGTTCTTC.

This clonotype was seen at least ten times. CDR3 amino acids: CASSEFEYSGQPQHF. CDR3 bases: TGTGCCAGCAGTGAATTTGAATACTCGGGTCAGCCCCAGCATTTT. The chain uses TRBV25-1 and TRBJ1-5; D gene uncertain. Trimming cost V 1 base and J 6 bases, with 13 bases left between them. CDR3 length equals 15 residues. Germline loops: CDR1 MGHDK, CDR2 SYGVNS.

This clonotype was detected many times. The chain is built from TRBV30 and TRBJ1-6; TRBD1 matches at 9 bases. V lost 1 base, J lost 12 bases, and 7 bases stayed unmatched. Germline CDR1 reads GTSNPN; CDR2 reads SVGIG (reference sequence). The CDR3 spans 14 residues. The CDR3 here is CAWSGGQGSGPLHF. CDR3 DNA: TGTGCCTGGAGTGGGGGACAGGGAAGCGGACCCCTCCACTTT.

This clonotype is medium-sized by share. This sequence joins TRBV11-3 and TRBJ2-2, with D hard to call. Between the trimmed V and J ends, which lost 4 bases and 5 bases, there was a span of 5 bases. CDR1 and CDR2 from the germline V gene are SGHNT and YENEEA. The length of the CDR3 is 12 residues. The CDR3 protein is CASSSSTGELFF. CDR3 bases: TGTGCCAGCAGCTCCAGTACCGGGGAGCTGTTTTTT. The full variable domain, in which reference TRBV11-3 and TRBJ2-2 provide the parts outside the CDR3, is EAGVVQSPRYKIIEKKQPVAFWCNPISGHNTLYWYLQNLGQGPELLIRYENEEAVDDSQLPKDRFSAERLKGVDSTLKIQPAELGDSAVYLCASSSSTGELFFGEGSRLTVL.

In its sample, this clonotype was seen many times. This chain links TRBV5-1 with TRBJ2-5; D is uncertain. From germline, CDR1 is SGHRS and CDR2 YFSETQ. The CDR3 is 11 amino acids. The V end was cut by 4 bases, the J end by 0 bases, with 1 base between. This CDR3 is CASSNQETQYF. CDR3 DNA: TGCGCCAGCAGCAACCAAGAGACCCAGTACTTC.

This clonotype appeared many times. The chain employs TRBV6-2 or TRBV6-3 and TRBJ2-3, with 10 bases that match TRBD2. Germline CDR1 reads MNHEY; CDR2 reads SVGEGT. The CDR3 covers 17 residues. The junction had 11 bases not matched to a gene; V was cut back by 6 bases and J by 2 bases. Here the CDR3 reads CASRYGFSGRTTDTQYF. In nucleotides, the CDR3 is TGTGCCAGCAGATATGGTTTTAGCGGGAGGACCACAGATACGCAGTATTTT.

This clonotype was recorded many times. The chain is built from TRBV20-1 and TRBJ2-7, with D possibly matching TRBD1 (6 bases). Trimming took off 0 bases at V and 6 bases at J, with 18 bases between the two ends. CDR3 length: 15 amino acids. Germline CDR1 is DFQATT and CDR2 is SNEGSKA (reference sequence). CDR3 sequence: CSARDFRQGNGEQYF. DNA for the CDR3: TGCAGTGCTAGAGACTTCCGGCAGGGGAATGGCGAGCAGTACTTC.

This clonotype has ten or more counts. This sequence joins TRBV6-1 and TRBJ2-3; 7 bases line up with TRBD1. There are 15 residues in the CDR3. Germline V gives CDR1 MNHNS, CDR2 SASEGT. V lost 4 bases to trimming and J lost 0 bases; unmatched junction nucleotides: 4. For the CDR3, the DNA is TGTGCCAGCAGTGTACGGGACAGAAGCACAGATACGCAGTATTTT. Amino acid sequence: CASSVRDRSTDTQYF.

This clonotype appeared a few times. V usage is TRBV6-6 and J usage is TRBJ2-3; TRBD1 matches at 11 bases. The CDR3 is 16 residues long. The germline gives CDR1 MNHNY, CDR2 SVGAGI (reference sequence). The ends lost 5 bases at V and 5 bases at J; junction bases unmatched: 9. The CDR3, as DNA: TGTGCCAGCAGTCCCCGGGGACAGGGGGACTTAGATACGCAGTATTTT. Amino acids: CASSPRGQGDLDTQYF.

This clonotype is medium-sized. The chain couples TRBV5-1 to TRBJ1-1; D uncertain. The CDR3 is 15 residues long. The germline V gene has CDR1 SGHRS and CDR2 YFSETQ. Trimming pared 0 bases from V and 1 base from J, leaving 10 bases between. CDR3 in amino acids: CASSLDAVRNTEAFF. As DNA, the CDR3 is TGCGCCAGCAGCTTGGATGCGGTGAGGAACACTGAAGCTTTCTTT.

This clonotype was counted many times. This sequence joins TRBV6-6 and TRBJ1-5; the D gene is possibly TRBD1 (5 bases). This CDR3 is built from 16 residues. CDR1 MNHNY and CDR2 SVGAGI come from the germline V gene (reference sequence). V lost 10 bases, J lost 5 bases, and 24 bases lay in between. The CDR3: CATFLGTRQRDQPQHF. As DNA, the CDR3 is TGTGCCACCTTTTTAGGGACCAGACAGAGAGATCAGCCCCAGCATTTT.

In regard to this clonotype: Given a much more abundant clone one base away, this may be a read error. The chain's CDR3 is CASLPTRQEQFF. The CDR3 nucleotides read TGTGCCAGCTTACCGACAAGGCAGGAGCAGTTCTTC. V gene TRBV18 combines with J gene TRBJ2-1; no clear D. Trimming removed 7 bases at V and 10 bases at J, with 14 bases between. The CDR3 runs 12 residues. Germline CDR1 KGHSH, CDR2 LQKENI. The full variable domain, completed using reference TRBV18 and TRBJ2-1, is NAGVMQNPRHLVRRRGQEARLRCSPMKGHSHVYWYRQLPEEGLKFMVYLQKENIIDESGMPKERFSAEFPKEGPSILRIQQVVRGDSAAYFCASLPTRQEQFFGPGTRLTVL.

J is TRBJ2-7 and V is TRBV12-3 or TRBV12-4; perhaps D is TRBD1 or TRBD2 (5 bases each). V lost 6 bases and J 2 bases, leaving 11 bases between the germline ends. The CDR3 spans 13 residues. The CDR3 loop is CASRMGVTYEQYF. Written as DNA, the CDR3 is TGTGCCAGCAGAATGGGGGTTACCTACGAGCAGTACTTC.

This clonotype was counted many times. The J gene is TRBJ2-7, the V gene TRBV6-5; TRBD2 matches at 7 bases. V was clipped by 6 bases and J by 3 bases; unmatched bases: 17. There are 17 residues in the CDR3. The germline gives CDR1 MNHEY, CDR2 SVGAGI. The CDR3 here is CASRTAQGGRAFYEQYF. The DNA of the CDR3 is TGTGCCAGCAGAACCGCCCAGGGTGGGAGGGCCTTCTACGAGCAGTACTTC.

This clonotype was counted ten times or more. The J gene is TRBJ2-3, the V gene TRBV9, with D hard to call. V dropped 0 bases and J dropped 0 bases, with 5 bases sitting between them. In germline, CDR1 is SGDLS, CDR2 YYNGEE. The CDR3 sequence is 14 residues long. CDR3: CASSVDWSTDTQYF. DNA for the CDR3: TGTGCCAGCAGCGTAGATTGGAGCACAGATACGCAGTATTTT.

This clonotype was found many times. The chain links TRBV7-9 to TRBJ2-2; D is possibly TRBD2 (6 bases). Trimming removed 4 bases from V and 5 bases from J, with 11 bases in between. Germline-derived CDR1 and CDR2 are SEHNR and FQNEAQ (reference sequence). The CDR3 is made up of 14 amino acids. The CDR3 DNA reads as TGTGCCAGCAGCTCCGGGACTGGGACCGGGGAGCTGTTTTTT. It is translated as CASSSGTGTGELFF.

This clonotype was seen more than once but under ten times. The chain carries TRBV5-4 and TRBJ2-3, with TRBD2 identical over 9 bases. This CDR3 is built from 16 residues. Trimming at V came to 4 bases and at J to 2 bases, leaving 8 bases not matched to a gene. Germline CDR1 reads SGHNT; CDR2 reads YYREEE (reference sequence). The CDR3 spells CASSRTTSGTTDTQYF. Written as DNA, the CDR3 is TGTGCCAGCAGCCGGACGACTAGCGGTACCACAGATACGCAGTATTTT.

This clonotype came up many times. J is TRBJ2-7 and V is TRBV12-5; tentatively, D is TRBD1 (5 bases). The germline CDR1 and CDR2 sequences are LGHNT and FRNRAP. The V end was cut by 7 bases, the J end by 5 bases, with 18 bases between. The CDR3 totals 14 residues. The CDR3: CASAESGILHEQYF. The DNA for the CDR3 is TGTGCTAGTGCCGAATCAGGGATTCTACACGAGCAGTACTTC.

Many counts were recorded for this clonotype. The V call is TRBV20-1, the J call TRBJ2-3, with 12 positions matching TRBD2. The CDR3 is 20 amino acids. CDR1 and CDR2 from the germline V gene are DFQATT and SNEGSKA (reference sequence). V lost 0 bases to trimming and J lost 4 bases; unmatched junction nucleotides: 17. DNA of the CDR3: TGCAGTGCTAGAGATTCGTTTTGGTCTAGCGGGAGGGCCATCGCAGATACGCAGTATTTT. This sequence encodes CSARDSFWSSGRAIADTQYF.

This clonotype was counted between two and nine times. The chain uses TRBV27 and TRBJ2-7; D not certain. This CDR3 is built from 14 residues. V lost 5 bases and J 0 bases, leaving 11 bases between the germline ends. Germline V gene data show CDR1 as MNHEY and CDR2 as SMNVEV (reference sequence). The CDR3 DNA reads as TGTGCCAGCAGTAGAACACAGTTCTCCTACGAGCAGTACTTC. Encoded protein: CASSRTQFSYEQYF.

In its sample, this clonotype was seen many times. The V gene is TRBV4-3, the J gene TRBJ1-3; D gene unclear. Trimming took 0 bases from V and 0 from J, leaving 6 bases between them. There are 15 residues in the CDR3. Germline lookup yields CDR1 LGHNA and CDR2 YSLEER. The CDR3 loop is CASSQDRNSGNTIYF. CDR3 DNA sequence: TGCGCCAGCAGCCAAGACAGGAACTCTGGAAACACCATATATTTT.

There are many counts of this clonotype. The chain couples TRBV7-2 to TRBJ2-5; D is ambiguous. Trimming took 4 bases from V and 2 from J, leaving 8 bases between them. The CDR3 is 13 amino acids. The germline gives CDR1 SGHTA, CDR2 FQGNSA. The CDR3 region is CASSSPGQETQYF. CDR3 in DNA: TGTGCCAGCAGCTCACCCGGGCAAGAGACCCAGTACTTC.

This chain uses TRBV20-1 with TRBJ2-7, with TRBD2 matching over 8 bases. CDR1 and CDR2 from the germline V gene are DFQATT and SNEGSKA (reference sequence). The CDR3 is 18 residues long. Trimming removed 1 base from V and 6 bases from J; junction bases left unmatched: 20. The CDR3 DNA sequence: TGCAGTGCTAGAGCCCCAAACCTACTTGAGCGGGAGTACGGCGAGCAGTACTTC. It codes for CSARAPNLLEREYGEQYF.

This clonotype is judged medium-sized (0.01 to 0.1%). The gene calls are TRBV29-1 and TRBJ1-1; D not resolved. The CDR3 consists of 14 residues. Per the germline V gene, CDR1 is SQVTM and CDR2 is ANQGSEA. V was clipped by 4 bases and J by 1 base, with 13 bases between them. The CDR3 region is CSVVGLYGNTEAFF. The CDR3 coding sequence is TGCAGCGTTGTTGGATTGTACGGGAACACTGAAGCTTTCTTT.

This clonotype was found many times. The chain employs TRBV4-3 and TRBJ2-2; TRBD1 matches at 8 bases. With 0 bases clipped from V and 1 base from J, the junction kept 10 bases outside the gene matches. Germline CDR1 and CDR2: LGHNA and YSLEER. This CDR3 is 19 amino acids long. In nucleotides, the CDR3 is TGCGCCAGCAGCCAAGACCCCGCAGGGGGCGACAGGAACACCGGGGAGCTGTTTTTT. The encoded protein is CASSQDPAGGDRNTGELFF.

V gene TRBV23-1 combines with J gene TRBJ1-2; D perhaps matches TRBD1 (6 bases). TRBV23-1 falls under the ORF class, with uncertain function. The CDR3 runs to 16 residues. V dropped 7 bases and J dropped 3 bases, with 21 bases sitting between them. The chain's CDR3 is CASTQGSGYHDYGYTF. DNA of the CDR3: TGCGCCAGCACCCAGGGGTCAGGTTATCATGACTATGGCTACACCTTC.

This clonotype was seen many times. V and J are TRBV20-1 and TRBJ2-1; D remains unclear. The V and J ends lost 0 bases and 2 bases respectively, with 8 bases between them. This CDR3 is 14 amino acids long. Germline CDR1 and CDR2: DFQATT and SNEGSKA (reference sequence). CDR3 coding DNA: TGCAGTGCTAGAGATTTACTCACCTACAATGAGCAGTTCTTC. This sequence encodes CSARDLLTYNEQFF.

The table lists this clonotype with many counts. The chain has TRBV7-3 and TRBJ2-7; maybe TRBD2 (5 bases). Per germline, CDR1 SGHTA and CDR2 FQGTGA. The CDR3 loop spans 12 amino acids. V was pared by 9 bases and J by 7 bases, with 16 bases between. CDR3 in DNA: TGTGCCAGGGACTGGTGTGCTGGGGAGCAGTACTTC. Its protein product is CARDWCAGEQYF.